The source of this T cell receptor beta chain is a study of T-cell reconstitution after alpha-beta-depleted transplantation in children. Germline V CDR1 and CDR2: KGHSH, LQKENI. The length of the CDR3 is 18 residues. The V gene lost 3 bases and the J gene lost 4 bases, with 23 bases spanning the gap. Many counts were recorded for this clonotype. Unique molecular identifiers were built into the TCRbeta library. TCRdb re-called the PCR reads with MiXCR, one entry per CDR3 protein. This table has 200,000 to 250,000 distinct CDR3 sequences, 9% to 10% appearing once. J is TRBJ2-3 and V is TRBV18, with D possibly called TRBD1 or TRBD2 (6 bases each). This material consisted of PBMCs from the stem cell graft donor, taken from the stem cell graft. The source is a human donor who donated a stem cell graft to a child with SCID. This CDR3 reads CASSPGLLWTKGADTQYF. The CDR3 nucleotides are TGTGCCAGCTCACCCGGCCTTTTGTGGACTAAGGGGGCAGATACGCAGTATTTT.